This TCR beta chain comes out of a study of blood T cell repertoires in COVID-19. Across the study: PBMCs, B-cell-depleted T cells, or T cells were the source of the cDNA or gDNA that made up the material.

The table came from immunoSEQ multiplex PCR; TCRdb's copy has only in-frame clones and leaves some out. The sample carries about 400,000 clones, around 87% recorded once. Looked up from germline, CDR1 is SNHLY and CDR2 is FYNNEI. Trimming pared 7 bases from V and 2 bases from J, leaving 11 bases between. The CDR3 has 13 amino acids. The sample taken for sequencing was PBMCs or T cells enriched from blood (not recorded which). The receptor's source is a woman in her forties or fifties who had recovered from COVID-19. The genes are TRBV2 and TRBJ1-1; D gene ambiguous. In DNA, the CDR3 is TGTGCCAGCAAGGAGGGCTATAACACTGAAGCTTTCTTT. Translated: CASKEGYNTEAFF.